This entry lists 25 T cell receptor beta chains sequenced from one sample in a study of shared clonotypes between healthy human individuals. Sequencing used immunoSEQ multiplex PCR; TCRdb keeps in-frame clones, though not all of them. The data show approximately 2.5 million clones, with roughly 92% seen just once and under 0.15% held by the top ten. Sequencing input: naive CD4+ T cells sorted from blood. Subset of the sample: CD45RA+ positively selected. The origin of the receptors is a man between 18 and 35 years old in good health.

This rearrangement joins TRBV4-1 to TRBJ2-7; D is possibly TRBD1 (5 bases). The CDR3 sequence is 14 residues long. Trimming pared 4 bases from V and 0 bases from J, leaving 10 bases between. Germline CDR1 is MGHRA and CDR2 is YSYEKL. The CDR3: CASSPGYSSYEQYF. CDR3 sequence (DNA): TGCGCCAGCAGCCCAGGGTATTCCTCCTACGAGCAGTACTTC.

The chain recombines TRBV6-6 with TRBJ1-2, with TRBD1 matching over 7 bases. The junction had 15 bases not matched to a gene; V was cut back by 10 bases and J by 4 bases. This CDR3 contains 15 residues. Germline V gives CDR1 MNHNY, CDR2 SVGAGI (reference sequence). The DNA for the CDR3 is TGTGCCATTCCAGGGACCGACAGGGCTAGCTATGGCTACACCTTC. Its protein is CAIPGTDRASYGYTF.

The CDR3 nucleotides read TGTGCCAGCAGCCAAGTGGGGGCGACGCAGCCCCAGCATTTT. Protein: CASSQVGATQPQHF. J is TRBJ1-5 and V is TRBV4-2; D is possibly TRBD1 (6 bases). Looked up from germline, CDR1 is LGHNA and CDR2 is YNFKEQ. V lost 1 base and J lost 7, with 11 bases in between. This CDR3 contains 14 residues.

In nucleotides, the CDR3 is TGCGCCAGCAGCCTTAGTATGAACACTGAAGCTTTCTTT. Encoded protein: CASSLSMNTEAFF. The chain combines TRBV4-3 with TRBJ1-1, with D uncertain. Deletions cut 4 bases from V and 0 bases from J, with 6 bases between. The CDR3 runs 13 residues. Germline V CDR1 and CDR2: LGHNA, YSLEER.

The chain joins TRBV27 to TRBJ2-3, with 9 bases fitting TRBD2. Germline V lookup: CDR1 MNHEY, CDR2 SMNVEV (reference sequence). This CDR3 spans 15 amino acids. With V trimmed by 6 bases and J by 0 bases, 4 bases remained unmatched. CDR3: CASRMGLASTDTQYF. CDR3 coding DNA: TGTGCCAGCAGAATGGGACTAGCTAGCACAGATACGCAGTATTTT.

The V gene is TRBV5-6, the J gene TRBJ2-2, with 7 bases that match TRBD2. Losses at the gene ends were 0 bases for V and 4 bases for J; bases not matched to a gene: 3. CDR1 SGHDT and CDR2 YYEEEE come from the germline V gene. CDR3 length: 15 amino acids. DNA of the CDR3: TGTGCCAGCAGCTTGGTCACTAGCGCCACCGGGGAGCTGTTTTTT. Encoded protein: CASSLVTSATGELFF.

The V gene is TRBV27, the J gene TRBJ2-3, with D uncertain. Germline V gene data show CDR1 as MNHEY and CDR2 as SMNVEV (reference sequence). The V and J ends lost 5 bases and 2 bases respectively, with 14 bases between them. The CDR3 extends over 15 amino acids. The CDR3 DNA sequence: TGTGCCAGCAGTGGGTCGGTCCTCAACACAGATACGCAGTATTTT. Translating gives CASSGSVLNTDTQYF.

The rearrangement links TRBV19 to TRBJ2-5; unclear D gene. The ends were cut back, 4 bases at V and 1 base at J, with 10 bases in the middle. Looked up from germline, CDR1 is LNHDA and CDR2 is SQIVND (reference sequence). The CDR3 extends over 14 amino acids. The CDR3 DNA reads as TGTGCCAGTAGTACAATCGTGGGCCAAGAGACCCAGTACTTC. This sequence encodes CASSTIVGQETQYF. Drawing the rest from reference TRBV19 and TRBJ2-5, the complete variable domain is DGGITQSPKYLFRKEGQNVTLSCEQNLNHDAMYWYRQDPGQGLRLIYYSQIVNDFQKGDIAEGYSVSREKKESFPLTVTSAQKNPTAFYLCASSTIVGQETQYFGPGTRLLVL.

The chain is built from TRBV18 and TRBJ2-6, with 7 bases that match TRBD2. Losses at the gene ends were 6 bases for V and 1 base for J; bases not matched to a gene: 6. The CDR3 is 16 amino acids. CDR1 and CDR2 from the germline V gene are KGHSH and LQKENI. The CDR3 bases are TGTGCCAGCTCCCAACCGGGGGGATCTGGGGCCAACGTCCTGACTTTC. Translated, it gives CASSQPGGSGANVLTF.

This clone appeared a few times. This same CDR3 is encoded by further DNA sequences in the sample. The rearrangement uses TRBV29-1 and TRBJ1-4; TRBD1 matches 9 bases. Germline lookup yields CDR1 SQVTM and CDR2 ANQGSEA. V shed 3 bases and J 8 bases; nucleotides not matched to a gene: 4. The CDR3 contains 13 residues. CDR3: CSVEGQGNEKLFF. The CDR3 DNA reads as TGCAGCGTTGAGGGACAGGGAAACGAAAAACTGTTTTTT.

This clone showed up just a few times. The chain carries TRBV30 and TRBJ1-4, with 7 nucleotides matching TRBD1. V was clipped by 4 bases and J by 5 bases; unmatched bases: 4. Germline CDR1 and CDR2: GTSNPN and SVGIG (reference sequence). This CDR3 contains 13 residues. For the CDR3, the DNA is TGTGCCTGGACGACAGGGACGAATGAAAAACTGTTTTTT. This sequence encodes CAWTTGTNEKLFF. The full variable domain, rest sourced from reference TRBV30 and TRBJ1-4, is SQTIHQWPATLVQPVGSPLSLECTVEGTSNPNLYWYRQAAGRGLQLLFYSVGIGQISSEVPQNLSASRPQDRQFILSSKKLLLSDSGFYLCAWTTGTNEKLFFGSGTQLSVL.

The chain uses TRBV6-6 and TRBJ2-3; D is undetermined. There are 14 residues in the CDR3. Between the trimmed V and J ends, which lost 4 bases and 3 bases, there was a span of 11 bases. Germline CDR1 reads MNHNY; CDR2 reads SVGAGI (reference sequence). Here the CDR3 DNA reads TGTGCCAGCAGTTCCCAGGACCGTACAGATACGCAGTATTTT. Its protein product is CASSSQDRTDTQYF.

The chain combines TRBV5-1 with TRBJ2-5; D may be TRBD1 (6 bases). This CDR3 comprises 14 residues. The germline gives CDR1 SGHRS, CDR2 YFSETQ. V was cut by 2 bases and J by 2 bases, with 10 bases left in between. CDR3 coding DNA: TGCGCCAGCAGCTTCCCAGGGGTTCAAGAGACCCAGTACTTC. Translating it yields CASSFPGVQETQYF.

This chain links TRBV9 with TRBJ2-2, with 11 bases lining up with TRBD2. CDR1 and CDR2 (germline): SGDLS, YYNGEE. This CDR3 has 16 amino acids. Trimming at V came to 4 bases and at J to 4 bases, leaving 6 bases not matched to a gene. CDR3 nucleotide sequence: TGTGCCAGCAGCTTTGGACTAGCGGGCAGCACCGGGGAGCTGTTTTTT. Protein: CASSFGLAGSTGELFF.

The chain uses TRBV10-1 and TRBJ1-1; D gene ambiguous. Per germline, CDR1 WNHNN and CDR2 SYGVQD (reference sequence). Trimming removed 0 bases from V and 4 bases from J, with 9 bases in between. The CDR3 is made up of 14 amino acids. The CDR3 sequence: CASSESRRATEAFF. The CDR3, as DNA: TGCGCCAGCAGTGAGTCGCGGAGGGCCACTGAAGCTTTCTTT.

A few counts support this clone. The DNA for the CDR3 is TGTGCCAGCAGTCCTACAGGGAGCTATGGCTACACCTTC. Translating it yields CASSPTGSYGYTF. V and J are TRBV6-6 and TRBJ1-2; D perhaps matches TRBD1 (6 bases). Germline values: CDR1 MNHNY, CDR2 SVGAGI (reference sequence). V lost 5 bases, J lost 4 bases, and 11 bases lay in between. The CDR3 totals 13 residues.

Of note for this clone: The same CDR3 is also encoded by other DNA sequences in this sample. The rearrangement joins TRBV5-1 to TRBJ2-1; 13 bases match TRBD2. The germline CDR1 and CDR2 sequences are SGHRS and YFSETQ. V gave up 5 bases and J gave up 9 bases; unmatched junction bases: 5. The CDR3 sequence is 14 residues long. The CDR3 reads CASSQGTSGAEQFF. In DNA form, the CDR3 reads TGCGCCAGCAGTCAAGGGACTAGCGGGGCTGAGCAGTTCTTC.

The chain recombines TRBV9 with TRBJ1-2; D is ambiguous. From germline, CDR1 is SGDLS and CDR2 YYNGEE. The CDR3 has 14 amino acids. Trimming left V 3 bases short and J 1 base short, with 10 bases between. The CDR3 DNA is TGTGCCAGCAGCGCAGCCGGTCTTAACTATGGCTACACCTTC. Residues: CASSAAGLNYGYTF.

The chain is built from TRBV19 and TRBJ2-1; 9 bases match TRBD2. The V and J ends lost 1 base and 3 bases, in that order; junction bases with no gene match: 7. Germline CDR1 reads LNHDA; CDR2 reads SQIVND (reference sequence). The CDR3 is 17 residues long. CDR3 region: CASSIAGAGGIYNEQFF. CDR3 DNA sequence: TGTGCCAGTAGTATAGCTGGTGCGGGGGGGATCTACAATGAGCAGTTCTTC. The full variable domain, completed using reference TRBV19 and TRBJ2-1, is DGGITQSPKYLFRKEGQNVTLSCEQNLNHDAMYWYRQDPGQGLRLIYYSQIVNDFQKGDIAEGYSVSREKKESFPLTVTSAQKNPTAFYLCASSIAGAGGIYNEQFFGPGTRLTVL.

This clone was detected only a few times. The rearrangement joins TRBV10-1 to TRBJ1-1, with 10 bases lining up with TRBD1. The CDR3 runs to 15 residues. With V trimmed by 2 bases and J by 5 bases, 5 bases remained unmatched. Germline CDR1 WNHNN, CDR2 SYGVQD (reference sequence). The CDR3 spells CASSEGTGARTEAFF. The CDR3 nucleotides are TGCGCCAGCAGTGAGGGGACAGGGGCGAGAACTGAAGCTTTCTTT.

The chain links TRBV30 to TRBJ2-7; perhaps TRBD2 as D (7 bases). Per germline, CDR1 GTSNPN and CDR2 SVGIG (reference sequence). V was shortened by 5 bases and J by 3 bases, with 14 bases between the two germline ends. The CDR3 covers 13 residues. The CDR3 nucleotides read TGTGCCTGGGTTGGGGGAGGGGGCTACGAGCAGTACTTC. Its translation is CAWVGGGGYEQYF. The complete variable domain, with remaining parts taken from reference TRBV30 and TRBJ2-7, reads SQTIHQWPATLVQPVGSPLSLECTVEGTSNPNLYWYRQAAGRGLQLLFYSVGIGQISSEVPQNLSASRPQDRQFILSSKKLLLSDSGFYLCAWVGGGGYEQYFGPGTRLTVT.

CDR3 protein: CASSPQVGNSPLHF. The CDR3 nucleotides read TGTGCCAGCAGTCCCCAGGTCGGGAATTCACCCCTCCACTTT. V gene TRBV11-2 combines with J gene TRBJ1-6; no clear D. This CDR3 has 14 residues. Germline CDR1 and CDR2: SGHAT and FQNNGV. Trimming pared 6 bases from V and 7 bases from J, leaving 13 bases between.

This chain uses TRBV11-2 with TRBJ2-5; D is perhaps TRBD2 (6 bases). Germline V gives CDR1 SGHAT, CDR2 FQNNGV. The ends were cut back, 3 bases at V and 11 bases at J, with 25 bases in the middle. The CDR3 totals 16 residues. In nucleotides, the CDR3 is TGTGCCAGCAGCTTGGTGGCTGGCCCCGGGACGGGGGAGCAGTACTTC. Translating gives CASSLVAGPGTGEQYF.

This sequence joins TRBV7-9 and TRBJ1-1; unclear D gene. Germline assignment: CDR1 SEHNR and CDR2 FQNEAQ (reference sequence). CDR3 size: 13 residues. V lost 6 bases, J lost 5 bases, and 13 bases lay in between. Here the CDR3 DNA reads TGTGCCAGCAGACGACTACACGGAACTGAAGCTTTCTTT. Protein product: CASRRLHGTEAFF. The whole variable domain, filled in from reference TRBV7-9 and TRBJ1-1, reads DTGVSQNPRHKITKRGQNVTFRCDPISEHNRLYWYRQTLGQGPEFLTYFQNEAQLEKSRLLSDRFSAERPKGSFSTLEIQRTEQGDSAMYLCASRRLHGTEAFFGQGTRLTVV.

CDR3 in amino acids: CASSRDRHTYEQYF. Here the CDR3 DNA reads TGTGCCAGCAGCCGGGACAGGCATACCTACGAGCAGTACTTC. This chain connects TRBV7-9 to TRBJ2-7, with TRBD1 identical over 8 bases. The CDR3 extends over 14 amino acids. V trimming: 5 bases; J trimming: 2 bases; junction bases outside the gene matches: 5. Germline CDR1 SEHNR, CDR2 FQNEAQ (reference sequence).